The source of this TCR beta chain is a study of cytomegalovirus exposure and HLA in healthy donors. Trimming removed 3 bases from V and 3 bases from J; junction bases left unmatched: 8. The CDR3 totals 17 residues. The germline V gene encodes CDR1 LGHNA and CDR2 YSLEER. Both 60 Vbeta primers and 13 Jbeta primers went into the PCR. Assay: immunoSEQ multiplex PCR; the TCRdb copy retains only in-frame clones and omits some. The table lists 100,000 to 150,000 clones, 80% of them singletons. The source of this sequence is a woman in her thirties or forties in good health and CMV-seronegative. The V call is TRBV4-3, the J call TRBJ1-2; TRBD1 matches 12 bases. The sequenced material came from PBMCs. The CDR3 sequence: CASSQMGQGARDYGYTF. The DNA of the CDR3 is TGCGCCAGCAGCCAGATGGGACAGGGGGCGAGGGACTATGGCTACACCTTC.